This TCR beta chain was captured in a study of blood T cell repertoires in COVID-19. Study summary: Sites across the United States, Italy and Spain contributed samples from acute and convalescent COVID-19. The analysed material was cDNA or gDNA that came from T cells, B-cell-depleted T cells, or PBMCs.

Generated by immunoSEQ multiplex PCR, the TCRdb table keeps only in-frame clones and is missing some. The profile shows 200,000 to 250,000 clones, more than 75% of them singletons. Trimming left V 7 bases short and J 0 bases short, with 12 bases between. This CDR3 has 15 amino acids. Germline V gene lookup returns CDR1 MDHEN and CDR2 SYDVKM. The TCR sequence derives from a human donor in a cohort sampled during active COVID-19. The source material was peripheral blood. This chain uses TRBV28 with TRBJ2-2; D is unclear. CDR3 nucleotide sequence: TGTGCCAGCACTGTCTCTAGAGCGAACACCGGGGAGCTGTTTTTT. It specifies CASTVSRANTGELFF.